One and the same sample provided the 24 T cell receptor beta chains below, sequenced in a study of lymphopenia after photon versus proton radiotherapy. Sequencing used immunoSEQ multiplex PCR; TCRdb keeps in-frame clones, though not all of them. Of approximately 160,000 clones listed, 88% were seen once; the top ten hold about 4.7%. The specimen comprised peripheral blood, sampled from a patient treated with photon-based radiotherapy. Receptor source: a man in his fifties or sixties with gastric cancer.

The rearrangement joins TRBV28 to TRBJ1-2; 10 bases are a match to TRBD1. V was pared by 4 bases and J by 4 bases, with 9 bases of the junction left unmatched. Germline CDR1 and CDR2: MDHEN and SYDVKM. The CDR3 spans 16 residues. CDR3 region: CASSSQLRTGGYGYTF. In nucleotides, the CDR3 is TGTGCCAGCAGTTCACAACTACGGACAGGGGGCTATGGCTACACCTTC.

The genes are TRBV19 and TRBJ1-4, with TRBD1 as a possible D gene (6 bases). Trimming left V 5 bases short and J 3 bases short, with 25 bases between. The CDR3 length is 19 residues. Germline CDR1 is LNHDA and CDR2 is SQIVND (reference sequence). The CDR3 nucleotides read TGTGCCAGTAGTGTCCTACCGGGACAATGGGGGGCTGCTAATGAAAAACTGTTTTTT. Amino acid sequence: CASSVLPGQWGAANEKLFF.

This chain joins TRBV27 and TRBJ2-3, with unresolved D. Per the germline V gene, CDR1 is MNHEY and CDR2 is SMNVEV (reference sequence). Trimming removed 2 bases from V and 4 bases from J, with 4 bases in between. The CDR3 sequence is 12 residues long. CDR3 loop: CASSLDADTQYF. Written as DNA, the CDR3 is TGTGCCAGCAGTTTAGACGCAGATACGCAGTATTTT.

This clone has just one count. The J gene is TRBJ1-3, the V gene TRBV5-1; D is ambiguous. The CDR3 sequence is 14 residues long. Germline V gene data show CDR1 as SGHRS and CDR2 as YFSETQ. Trimming removed 7 bases from V and 1 base from J, with 12 bases in between. CDR3 in amino acids: CASRSEKSGNTIYF. The DNA for the CDR3 is TGCGCCAGCCGAAGTGAGAAATCTGGAAACACCATATATTTT.

The chain couples TRBV30 to TRBJ2-3; 11 positions match TRBD2. This CDR3 is built from 15 residues. CDR1 is GTSNPN and CDR2 is SVGIG in the germline V gene (reference sequence). V lost 3 bases and J lost 3; bases outside the gene matches: 5. The CDR3 is CAWRLAGAGTDTQYF. CDR3 in DNA: TGTGCCTGGAGACTAGCGGGAGCGGGGACAGATACGCAGTATTTT.

This clone was recorded once. The chain uses TRBV9 and TRBJ2-3; D unclear. Germline V gene data show CDR1 as SGDLS and CDR2 as YYNGEE. CDR3 length: 13 residues. V was cut by 4 bases and J by 2 bases, with 8 bases left in between. DNA of the CDR3: TGTGCCAGCAGCCATTGGGACACAGATACGCAGTATTTT. This codes for CASSHWDTDTQYF. The full variable domain, in which reference TRBV9 and TRBJ2-3 provide the parts outside the CDR3, is DSGVTQTPKHLITATGQRVTLRCSPRSGDLSVYWYQQSLDQGLQFLIQYYNGEERAKGNILERFSAQQFPDLHSELNLSSLELGDSALYFCASSHWDTDTQYFGPGTRLTVL.

The rearrangement uses TRBV14 and TRBJ2-2, with 11 bases aligning to TRBD1. There are 15 residues in the CDR3. CDR1 is SGHDN, CDR2 FVKESK, per germline. After removal of 4 bases from V and 5 bases from J, the junction contained 3 bases not matched to a gene. Written as DNA, the CDR3 is TGTGCCAGCAGCCGGACAGGGGGCAGAACCGGGGAGCTGTTTTTT. This codes for CASSRTGGRTGELFF.

The chain has TRBV29-1 and TRBJ1-1, with D hard to call. The CDR3 runs to 11 residues. From germline, CDR1 is SQVTM and CDR2 ANQGSEA. V shed 3 bases and J shed 1 base, with 3 bases lying between them. The CDR3 nucleotides read TGCAGCGTTGAGAGGAACACTGAAGCTTTCTTT. It encodes CSVERNTEAFF.

J is TRBJ1-1 and V is TRBV6-5, with 9 bases identical to TRBD1. Germline V gives CDR1 MNHEY, CDR2 SVGAGI. Losses at the gene ends were 8 bases for V and 3 bases for J; bases not matched to a gene: 4. The CDR3 totals 13 residues. CDR3 bases: TGTGCCAGCGGCCGGGACAGGGACACTGAAGCTTTCTTT. Translation gives CASGRDRDTEAFF.

The chain uses TRBV7-2 and TRBJ2-5; D unresolved. CDR3 length equals 13 residues. The V and J ends lost 3 bases and 5 bases respectively, with 10 bases between them. Germline loops: CDR1 SGHTA, CDR2 FQGNSA. DNA of the CDR3: TGTGCCAGCAGCTTCCGAGGCCGGGAGACCCAGTACTTC. It specifies CASSFRGRETQYF.

The chain is built from TRBV7-2 and TRBJ1-1; no firm D call. V was shortened by 3 bases and J by 6 bases, with 8 bases between the two germline ends. Germline values: CDR1 SGHTA, CDR2 FQGNSA. CDR3 length: 12 residues. CDR3 protein: CASSFRRAEAFF. The CDR3 DNA reads TGTGCCAGCAGCTTTCGGCGGGCTGAAGCTTTCTTT.

The chain joins TRBV10-3 to TRBJ2-5, with unresolved D. Trimming cost V 0 bases and J 7 bases, with 9 bases left between them. Germline CDR1 ENHRY, CDR2 SYGVKD. The CDR3 covers 13 residues. The CDR3 DNA follows: TGTGCCATCAGTGAGTCAACTTCAGTGACCCAGTACTTC. Residues: CAISESTSVTQYF.

There are a few counts of this clone. The chain is built from TRBV2 and TRBJ1-2, with D possibly matching TRBD1 (6 bases). This CDR3 region has 12 residues. Germline CDR1 reads SNHLY; CDR2 reads FYNNEI. V was cut by 4 bases and J by 7 bases, with 10 bases left in between. The CDR3 nucleotides are TGTGCCAGCAGTGGACAGGTTCCTGGCTACACCTTC. This sequence encodes CASSGQVPGYTF.

This rearrangement joins TRBV18 to TRBJ2-2; 9 bases are shared with TRBD2. The CDR3 contains 16 residues. V lost 4 bases to trimming and J lost 3 bases; unmatched junction nucleotides: 6. The germline V gene has CDR1 KGHSH and CDR2 LQKENI. Here the CDR3 reads CASSQNPSGDTGELFF. DNA for the CDR3: TGTGCCAGCTCACAGAACCCTAGCGGGGACACCGGGGAGCTGTTTTTT. Full variable domain (missing parts from reference TRBV18 and TRBJ2-2): NAGVMQNPRHLVRRRGQEARLRCSPMKGHSHVYWYRQLPEEGLKFMVYLQKENIIDESGMPKERFSAEFPKEGPSILRIQQVVRGDSAAYFCASSQNPSGDTGELFFGEGSRLTVL.

The chain is built from TRBV28 and TRBJ1-2, with D unresolved. Germline V gives CDR1 MDHEN, CDR2 SYDVKM. Deletions cut 5 bases from V and 2 bases from J, with 15 bases between. The CDR3 totals 15 residues. The CDR3 bases are TGTGCCAGCAGTCCGAAACTTAGACTCAACTATGGCTACACCTTC. It yields the protein CASSPKLRLNYGYTF.

The chain employs TRBV29-1 and TRBJ2-1, with D possibly matching TRBD2 (5 bases). Trimming took off 6 bases at V and 9 bases at J, with 12 bases between the two ends. The CDR3 covers 11 residues. Looked up from germline, CDR1 is SQVTM and CDR2 is ANQGSEA. CDR3 region: CSVASGFEQFF. The CDR3, as DNA: TGCAGCGTCGCCAGCGGTTTTGAGCAGTTCTTC.

The chain combines TRBV9 with TRBJ2-1; 9 bases are a match to TRBD2. CDR1 and CDR2 from the germline V gene are SGDLS and YYNGEE. This CDR3 contains 15 residues. V dropped 0 bases and J dropped 9; count of bases not matched to a gene: 7. The CDR3 DNA reads as TGTGCCAGCAGCGTAGGCCTAGCGGGAAGTGTTGAGCAGTTCTTC. Its protein is CASSVGLAGSVEQFF.

The chain joins TRBV2 to TRBJ2-5, with a tentative D call TRBD2 (5 bases). Trimming left V 3 bases short and J 1 base short, with 12 bases between. The CDR3 is 15 residues long. CDR1 is SNHLY, CDR2 FYNNEI, per germline. CDR3 in DNA: TGTGCCAGCAGTGACGGGGTAGCCCTCCAAGAGACCCAGTACTTC. Translating it yields CASSDGVALQETQYF. Using reference TRBV2 and TRBJ2-5 for the parts outside the CDR3, the full variable domain is EPEVTQTPSHQVTQMGQEVILRCVPISNHLYFYWYRQILGQKVEFLVSFYNNEISEKSEIFDDQFSVERPDGSNFTLKIRSTKLEDSAMYFCASSDGVALQETQYFGPGTRLLVL.

The CDR3 sequence is CASSAAGTPDTQYF. Here the CDR3 DNA reads TGTGCCAGCAGTGCAGCGGGAACCCCAGATACGCAGTATTTT. This sequence joins TRBV9 and TRBJ2-3; the match to TRBD2 covers 7 bases. This CDR3 is 14 amino acids long. Germline V gene sequence: CDR1 SGDLS, CDR2 YYNGEE. V shed 5 bases, J shed 4 bases, and the junction held 7 bases outside the gene matches. Filled out from reference TRBV9 and TRBJ2-3, the complete variable domain reads DSGVTQTPKHLITATGQRVTLRCSPRSGDLSVYWYQQSLDQGLQFLIQYYNGEERAKGNILERFSAQQFPDLHSELNLSSLELGDSALYFCASSAAGTPDTQYFGPGTRLTVL.

The V and J genes are TRBV25-1 and TRBJ2-7, with D perhaps TRBD1 or TRBD2 (6 bases each). Germline V gene sequence: CDR1 MGHDK, CDR2 SYGVNS. V was pared by 2 bases and J by 10 bases, with 18 bases between. The CDR3 sequence is 14 residues long. The CDR3, as DNA: TGTGCCAGCAGTGAAAGGGGGGCGGGGCAGTTTCAGTACTTC. It codes for CASSERGAGQFQYF.

The chain is built from TRBV28 and TRBJ2-5, with TRBD2 identical over 9 bases. Germline CDR1 and CDR2: MDHEN and SYDVKM. This CDR3 spans 18 amino acids. The V segment lost 5 bases and the J segment 0 bases; nucleotides outside the gene matches: 13. CDR3 loop: CASSASLAGIGYQETQYF. CDR3 nucleotides: TGTGCCAGCAGTGCATCCCTAGCGGGAATAGGGTACCAAGAGACCCAGTACTTC.

The J gene is TRBJ1-2, the V gene TRBV18, with D hard to call. This CDR3 has 16 amino acids. Trimming removed 1 base at V and 4 bases at J, with 16 bases between. Germline CDR1 is KGHSH and CDR2 is LQKENI. CDR3 region: CASSPRINNSPYGYTF. The CDR3 bases are TGTGCCAGCTCACCACGGATAAACAACAGCCCCTATGGCTACACCTTC.

This chain joins TRBV23-1 and TRBJ1-5, with no clear D. TRBV23-1 is noted as an ORF with a role that remains uncertain. The ends were cut back, 2 bases at V and 2 bases at J, with 13 bases in the middle. The CDR3 consists of 16 residues. CDR3 protein: CASSQKVHSGNQPQHF. CDR3 DNA: TGCGCCAGCAGTCAAAAGGTACACAGTGGCAATCAGCCCCAGCATTTT.

This chain uses TRBV6-5 with TRBJ1-1, with TRBD1 as a possible D gene (6 bases). This CDR3 has 14 residues. The germline gives CDR1 MNHEY, CDR2 SVGAGI. The ends were cut back, 6 bases at V and 7 bases at J, with 18 bases in the middle. CDR3 amino acids: CASREITWGHEAFF. In DNA, the CDR3 is TGTGCCAGCAGGGAGATTACGTGGGGGCATGAAGCTTTCTTT.